This entry lists 20 T cell receptor beta chains sequenced from one sample in a study of blood T cell repertoires in COVID-19. Assay used: immunoSEQ multiplex PCR; TCRdb lists only in-frame clones, some missing. The table lists about 350,000 clones, roughly nine tenths of them singletons. Sequenced: peripheral blood. Source of these receptors: an older woman with COVID-19, enrolled during active disease.

The rearrangement joins TRBV2 to TRBJ1-5; 9 nucleotides line up with TRBD1. There are 15 residues in the CDR3. V shed 7 bases and J 2 bases; nucleotides not matched to a gene: 6. Germline V gives CDR1 SNHLY, CDR2 FYNNEI. The CDR3 DNA reads as TGTGCCAGCAACGGACAGGGGATTCGCAATCAGCCCCAGCATTTT. It encodes CASNGQGIRNQPQHF.

This clone was seen a few times. The genes are TRBV5-6 and TRBJ1-2; the D gene is possibly TRBD1 (6 bases). The CDR3 spans 15 residues. Germline CDR1 reads SGHDT; CDR2 reads YYEEEE. V lost 2 bases and J lost 4, with 15 bases in between. DNA of the CDR3: TGTGCCAGCAGCTTCAGGGGAGTCGGGCTCTATGGCTACACCTTC. The encoded protein is CASSFRGVGLYGYTF.

The rearrangement links TRBV7-3 to TRBJ2-5; TRBD2 matches at 9 bases. This CDR3 comprises 15 residues. The germline V gene has CDR1 SGHTA and CDR2 FQGTGA. V lost 3 bases and J lost 4; bases outside the gene matches: 6. The CDR3 DNA reads as TGTGCCAGCAGCTTTGGCGGGGGGGCTGGAGAGACCCAGTACTTC. Translated: CASSFGGGAGETQYF.

The rearrangement uses TRBV18 and TRBJ1-5, with 9 positions matching TRBD1. Germline CDR1 reads KGHSH; CDR2 reads LQKENI. This CDR3 spans 14 amino acids. The V segment lost 2 bases and the J segment 6 bases; nucleotides outside the gene matches: 2. The CDR3 bases are TGTGCCAGCTCACCAGGACAGGGGATTCAGCCCCAGCATTTT. This encodes CASSPGQGIQPQHF.

V gene TRBV7-3 combines with J gene TRBJ2-5; D is perhaps TRBD1 (5 bases). Trimming left V 2 bases short and J 4 bases short, with 8 bases between. This CDR3 region has 13 residues. Germline values: CDR1 SGHTA, CDR2 FQGTGA. In DNA, the CDR3 is TGTGCCAGCAGCTTACGGCAGGGAGAGACCCAGTACTTC. Translating gives CASSLRQGETQYF.

The chain employs TRBV7-3 and TRBJ1-2, with 10 bases lining up with TRBD1. Germline trimming cut 5 bases from V and 6 bases from J; bases unmatched to any gene: 9. Germline values: CDR1 SGHTA, CDR2 FQGTGA. The CDR3 sequence is 15 residues long. The CDR3 loop is CASSLGTGEVDGYTF. The CDR3 nucleotides are TGTGCCAGCAGCCTAGGGACAGGGGAGGTGGATGGCTACACCTTC.

This clone was counted only a few times. This chain joins TRBV2 and TRBJ1-5, with a possible D match to TRBD1 (5 bases). CDR3 length equals 15 residues. Germline CDR1 SNHLY, CDR2 FYNNEI. Trimming removed 4 bases at V and 6 bases at J, with 16 bases between. Here the CDR3 DNA reads TGTGCCAGCAGTGGGTTGGCAGGGTATAGTCAGCCCCAGCATTTT. Translating it yields CASSGLAGYSQPQHF.

V usage is TRBV4-2 and J usage is TRBJ2-2; 8 nucleotides line up with TRBD1. The CDR3 has 16 amino acids. The V gene end was trimmed by 4 bases and the J gene end by 6 bases; junction bases not matched to a gene: 10. Germline V gene sequence: CDR1 LGHNA, CDR2 YNFKEQ. The CDR3 sequence is CASSPQGAQLSGELFF. DNA for the CDR3: TGTGCCAGCAGCCCGCAGGGGGCGCAATTGTCCGGGGAGCTGTTTTTT.

This chain joins TRBV19 and TRBJ1-4, with a tentative D call TRBD1 (5 bases). In germline, CDR1 is LNHDA, CDR2 SQIVND (reference sequence). The V gene lost 6 bases and the J gene lost 7 bases, with 12 bases spanning the gap. This CDR3 has 13 residues. The CDR3 region is CASRIYQGEKLFF. CDR3 in DNA: TGTGCCAGTAGGATCTACCAGGGTGAAAAACTGTTTTTT.

This chain links TRBV27 with TRBJ2-1, with 11 bases fitting TRBD2. The ends lost 5 bases at V and 8 bases at J; junction bases unmatched: 8. The CDR3 loop spans 15 amino acids. CDR1 MNHEY and CDR2 SMNVEV come from the germline V gene (reference sequence). The chain's CDR3 is CASSNLAGGLDEQFF. The CDR3 nucleotides are TGTGCCAGCAGTAATCTAGCGGGGGGATTGGATGAGCAGTTCTTC.

The rearrangement uses TRBV6-1 and TRBJ1-2; weak D call: TRBD1 (5 bases). Per germline, CDR1 MNHNS and CDR2 SASEGT. This CDR3 spans 15 amino acids. V gave up 1 base and J gave up 7 bases, with 16 bases separating them. CDR3: CASSEGGVGVRGYTF. Here the CDR3 DNA reads TGTGCCAGCAGTGAAGGGGGGGTTGGGGTTCGTGGCTACACCTTC.

The chain carries TRBV7-9 and TRBJ1-6, with D uncertain. CDR1 and CDR2 (germline): SEHNR, FQNEAQ (reference sequence). This CDR3 contains 14 residues. The germline V and J ends were trimmed by 2 bases and 4 bases, with 6 bases remaining between them. CDR3 bases: TGTGCCAGCAGCTTAATACAGTATAATTCACCCCTCCACTTT. Translation: CASSLIQYNSPLHF.

The chain joins TRBV28 to TRBJ2-1; 9 nucleotides agree with TRBD2. The germline CDR1 and CDR2 sequences are MDHEN and SYDVKM. V gave up 1 base and J gave up 0 bases; unmatched junction bases: 1. CDR3 size: 16 residues. The CDR3 is CASSLSSGDSYNEQFF. As DNA, the CDR3 is TGTGCCAGCAGTTTATCTAGCGGGGACTCCTACAATGAGCAGTTCTTC.

This sequence joins TRBV9 and TRBJ1-1, with TRBD1 matching 9 bases. The CDR3 is 14 amino acids. J was trimmed by 5 bases and V by 0 bases; bases with no gene match: 2. The germline gives CDR1 SGDLS, CDR2 YYNGEE. CDR3 sequence: CASSVAQGATEAFF. CDR3 DNA: TGTGCCAGCAGCGTAGCACAGGGGGCGACTGAAGCTTTCTTT.

The chain is built from TRBV28 and TRBJ2-7; perhaps TRBD1 as D (5 bases). CDR1 is MDHEN and CDR2 is SYDVKM in the germline V gene. The germline V and J ends were trimmed by 5 bases and 3 bases, with 17 bases remaining between them. This CDR3 comprises 15 residues. Here the CDR3 DNA reads TGTGCCAGCAGTGGAAGCCAGGGAATCGGCTACGAGCAGTACTTC. Protein product: CASSGSQGIGYEQYF.

The chain combines TRBV6-4 with TRBJ2-1; D is ambiguous. Germline V gene lookup returns CDR1 MRHNA and CDR2 SNTAGT. V lost 4 bases to trimming and J lost 1 base, with 5 bases between them. CDR3 size: 13 residues. This chain's CDR3 is CASSAPSYNEQFF. The CDR3 DNA is TGTGCCAGCAGTGCCCCTTCCTACAATGAGCAGTTCTTC.

This chain's CDR3 is CASSLGQAGNTIYF. For the CDR3, the DNA is TGTGCCAGCAGTTTGGGACAGGCTGGAAACACCATATATTTT. The chain couples TRBV28 to TRBJ1-3; the match to TRBD1 covers 8 bases. V dropped 3 bases and J dropped 2; count of bases not matched to a gene: 0. Germline lookup yields CDR1 MDHEN and CDR2 SYDVKM. The CDR3 has 14 amino acids.

The chain carries TRBV11-1 and TRBJ1-2; D is perhaps TRBD1 (6 bases). The CDR3 covers 14 residues. The germline gives CDR1 SGHAT, CDR2 FQDESV (reference sequence). Deletions cut 5 bases from V and 4 bases from J, with 14 bases between. DNA for the CDR3: TGTGCCAGCAGCGGAACAGGGTCGGGCTATGGCTACACCTTC. It specifies CASSGTGSGYGYTF. Filled out from reference TRBV11-1 and TRBJ1-2, the complete variable domain reads EAEVAQSPRYKITEKSQAVAFWCDPISGHATLYWYRQILGQGPELLVQFQDESVVDDSQLPKDRFSAERLKGVDSTLKIQPAELGDSAMYLCASSGTGSGYGYTFGSGTRLTVV.

The chain couples TRBV28 to TRBJ2-2; 7 nucleotides agree with TRBD1. The V gene end was trimmed by 8 bases and the J gene end by 9 bases; junction bases not matched to a gene: 12. CDR3 length: 14 residues. Germline loops: CDR1 MDHEN, CDR2 SYDVKM. CDR3 DNA: TGTGCCAGCTGGGCAGGGGGACGCGGAAGGGAGCTGTTTTTT. This codes for CASWAGGRGRELFF.

The J gene is TRBJ1-4, the V gene TRBV7-9; unclear D gene. CDR1 is SEHNR, CDR2 FQNEAQ, per germline (reference sequence). The CDR3 is 16 amino acids. Trimming stripped 0 bases from V and 4 bases from J, with 12 bases between. The CDR3 DNA is TGTGCCAGCAGCTTAGCGCTGAGGGTCGGTAATGAAAAACTGTTTTTT. This translates into CASSLALRVGNEKLFF.